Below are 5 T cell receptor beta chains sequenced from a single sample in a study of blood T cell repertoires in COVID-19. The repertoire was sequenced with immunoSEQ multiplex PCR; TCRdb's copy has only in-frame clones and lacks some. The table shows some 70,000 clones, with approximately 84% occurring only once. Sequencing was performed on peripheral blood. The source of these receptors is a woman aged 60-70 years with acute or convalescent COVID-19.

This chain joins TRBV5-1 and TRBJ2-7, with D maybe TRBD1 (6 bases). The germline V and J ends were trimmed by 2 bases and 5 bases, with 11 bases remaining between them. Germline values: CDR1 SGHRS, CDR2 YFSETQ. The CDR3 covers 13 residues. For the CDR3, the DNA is TGCGCCAGCAGCTTCGGACGGACAGACGAGCAGTACTTC. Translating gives CASSFGRTDEQYF.

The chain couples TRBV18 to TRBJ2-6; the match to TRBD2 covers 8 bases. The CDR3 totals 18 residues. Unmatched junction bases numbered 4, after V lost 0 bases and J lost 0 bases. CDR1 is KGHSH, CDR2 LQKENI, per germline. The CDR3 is CASSPPSGGFSGANVLTF. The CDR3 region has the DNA TGTGCCAGCTCACCACCAAGCGGGGGTTTCTCTGGGGCCAACGTCCTGACTTTC.

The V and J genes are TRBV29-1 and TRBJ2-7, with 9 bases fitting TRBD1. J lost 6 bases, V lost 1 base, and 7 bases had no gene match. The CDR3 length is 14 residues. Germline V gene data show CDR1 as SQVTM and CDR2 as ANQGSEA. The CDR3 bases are TGCAGCGTTGAAGTGGGGGGACAGGGTCGCGAGCAGTACTTC. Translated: CSVEVGGQGREQYF.

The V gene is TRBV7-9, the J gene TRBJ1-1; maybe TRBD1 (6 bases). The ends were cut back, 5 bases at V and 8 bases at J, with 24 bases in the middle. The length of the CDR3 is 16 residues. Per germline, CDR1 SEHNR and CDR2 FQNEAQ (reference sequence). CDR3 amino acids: CASSIRDAGAGGEAFF. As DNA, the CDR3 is TGTGCCAGCAGCATCCGGGACGCGGGGGCCGGCGGAGAAGCTTTCTTT. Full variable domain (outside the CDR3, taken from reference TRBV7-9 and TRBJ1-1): DTGVSQNPRHKITKRGQNVTFRCDPISEHNRLYWYRQTLGQGPEFLTYFQNEAQLEKSRLLSDRFSAERPKGSFSTLEIQRTEQGDSAMYLCASSIRDAGAGGEAFFGQGTRLTVV.

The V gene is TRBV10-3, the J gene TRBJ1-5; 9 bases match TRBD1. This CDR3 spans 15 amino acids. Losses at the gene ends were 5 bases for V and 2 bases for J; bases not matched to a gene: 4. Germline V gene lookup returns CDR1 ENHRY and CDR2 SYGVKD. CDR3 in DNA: TGTGCCATCAGTAAGGGACAGGGAGGCAATCAGCCCCAGCATTTT. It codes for CAISKGQGGNQPQHF.